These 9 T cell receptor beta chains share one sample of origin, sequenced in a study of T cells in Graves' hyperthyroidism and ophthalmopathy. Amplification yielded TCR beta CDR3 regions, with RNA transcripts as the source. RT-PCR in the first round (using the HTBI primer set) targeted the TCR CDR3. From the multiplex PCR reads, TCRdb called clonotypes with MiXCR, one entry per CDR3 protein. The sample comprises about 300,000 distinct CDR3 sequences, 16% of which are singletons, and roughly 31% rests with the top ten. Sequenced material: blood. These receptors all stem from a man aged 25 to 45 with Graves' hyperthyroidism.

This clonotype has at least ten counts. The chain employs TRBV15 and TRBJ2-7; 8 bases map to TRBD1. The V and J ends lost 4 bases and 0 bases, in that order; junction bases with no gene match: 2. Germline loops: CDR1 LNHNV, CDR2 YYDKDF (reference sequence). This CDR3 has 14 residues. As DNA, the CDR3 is TGTGCCACCAGCATCGACAGGGGCTCCTACGAGCAGTACTTC. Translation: CATSIDRGSYEQYF.

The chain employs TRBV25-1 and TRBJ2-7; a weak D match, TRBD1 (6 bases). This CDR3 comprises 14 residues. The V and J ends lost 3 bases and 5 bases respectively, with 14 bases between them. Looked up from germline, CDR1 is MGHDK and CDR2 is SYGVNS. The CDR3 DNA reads TGTGCCAGCAGTGATCCTCACAGGGCGAACGAGCAGTACTTC. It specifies CASSDPHRANEQYF.

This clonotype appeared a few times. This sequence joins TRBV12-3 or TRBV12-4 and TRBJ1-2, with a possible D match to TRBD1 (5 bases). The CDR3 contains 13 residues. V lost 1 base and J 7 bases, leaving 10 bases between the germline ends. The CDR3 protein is CASSLGWGSGYTF. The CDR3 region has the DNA TGTGCCAGCAGTTTAGGGTGGGGGAGTGGCTACACCTTC.

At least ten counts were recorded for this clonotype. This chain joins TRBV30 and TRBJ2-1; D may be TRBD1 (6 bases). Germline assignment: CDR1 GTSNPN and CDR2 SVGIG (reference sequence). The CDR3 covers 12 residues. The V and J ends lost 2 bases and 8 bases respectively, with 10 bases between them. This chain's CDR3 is CAWSLQGDEQFF. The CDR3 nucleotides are TGTGCCTGGAGTCTACAGGGTGATGAGCAGTTCTTC.

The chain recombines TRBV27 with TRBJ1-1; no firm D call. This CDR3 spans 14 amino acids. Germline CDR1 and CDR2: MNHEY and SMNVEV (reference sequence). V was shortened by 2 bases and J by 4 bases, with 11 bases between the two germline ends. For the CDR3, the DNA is TGTGCCAGCAGTTTAGGTATGGGGAGCACTGAAGCTTTCTTT. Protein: CASSLGMGSTEAFF.

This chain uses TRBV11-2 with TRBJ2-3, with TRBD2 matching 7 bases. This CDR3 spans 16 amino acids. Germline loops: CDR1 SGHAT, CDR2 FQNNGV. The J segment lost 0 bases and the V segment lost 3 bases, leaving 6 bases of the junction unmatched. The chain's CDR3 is CASSFGGRGSTDTQYF. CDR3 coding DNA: TGTGCCAGCAGCTTCGGCGGGAGAGGGAGCACAGATACGCAGTATTTT.

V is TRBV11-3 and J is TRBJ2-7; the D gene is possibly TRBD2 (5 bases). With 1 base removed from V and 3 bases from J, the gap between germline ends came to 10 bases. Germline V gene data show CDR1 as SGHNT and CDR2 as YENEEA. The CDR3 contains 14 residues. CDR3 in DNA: TGTGCCAGCAGCTTAGGACCAGCGGTCTACGAGCAGTACTTC. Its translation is CASSLGPAVYEQYF.

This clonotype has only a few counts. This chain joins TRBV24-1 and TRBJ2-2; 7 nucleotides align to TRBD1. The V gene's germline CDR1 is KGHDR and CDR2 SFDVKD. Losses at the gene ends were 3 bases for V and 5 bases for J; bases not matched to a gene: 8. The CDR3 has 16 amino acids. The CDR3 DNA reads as TGTGCCACCAGTGATCCTAGACAGGGAAGGACCGGGGAGCTGTTTTTT. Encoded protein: CATSDPRQGRTGELFF.

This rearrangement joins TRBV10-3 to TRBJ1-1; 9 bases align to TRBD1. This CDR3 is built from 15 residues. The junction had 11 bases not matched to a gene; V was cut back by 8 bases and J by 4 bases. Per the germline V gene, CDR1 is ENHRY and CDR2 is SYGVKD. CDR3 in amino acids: CAIQGQGGRGTEAFF. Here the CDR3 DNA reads TGTGCCATCCAGGGACAGGGCGGTCGAGGCACTGAAGCTTTCTTT.